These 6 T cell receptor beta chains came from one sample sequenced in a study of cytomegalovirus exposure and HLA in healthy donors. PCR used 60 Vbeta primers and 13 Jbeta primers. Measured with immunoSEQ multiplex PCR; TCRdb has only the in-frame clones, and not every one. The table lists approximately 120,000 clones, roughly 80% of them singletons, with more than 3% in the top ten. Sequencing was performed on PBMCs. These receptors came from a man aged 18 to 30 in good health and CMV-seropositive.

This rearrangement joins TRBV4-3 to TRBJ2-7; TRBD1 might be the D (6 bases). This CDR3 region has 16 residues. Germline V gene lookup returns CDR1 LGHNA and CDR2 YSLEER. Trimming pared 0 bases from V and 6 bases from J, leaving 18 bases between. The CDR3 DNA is TGCGCCAGCAGCCAAGACCCCAGGGGCGCATTGGGCGAGCAGTACTTC. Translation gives CASSQDPRGALGEQYF.

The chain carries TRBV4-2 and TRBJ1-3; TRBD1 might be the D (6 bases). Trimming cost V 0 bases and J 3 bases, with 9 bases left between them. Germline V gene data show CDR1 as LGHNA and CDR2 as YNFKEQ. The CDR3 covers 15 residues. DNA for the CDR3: TGTGCCAGCAGCCAAGAGGCAGGGGTTGGAAACACCATATATTTT. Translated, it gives CASSQEAGVGNTIYF.

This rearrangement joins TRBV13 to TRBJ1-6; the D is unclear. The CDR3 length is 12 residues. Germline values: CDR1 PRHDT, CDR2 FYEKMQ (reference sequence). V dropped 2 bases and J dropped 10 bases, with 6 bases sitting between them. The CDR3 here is CASSLLGSPLHF. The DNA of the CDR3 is TGTGCCAGCAGCTTACTCGGGTCACCCCTCCACTTT.

CDR3 amino acids: CASSLAGTGLSYGYTF. CDR3 DNA: TGTGCCAGCAGCTTGGCCGGGACAGGGTTATCCTATGGCTACACCTTC. The chain carries TRBV5-4 and TRBJ1-2; TRBD1 agrees at 9 bases. J was trimmed by 4 bases and V by 0 bases; bases with no gene match: 7. The CDR3 consists of 16 residues. The germline gives CDR1 SGHNT, CDR2 YYREEE (reference sequence).

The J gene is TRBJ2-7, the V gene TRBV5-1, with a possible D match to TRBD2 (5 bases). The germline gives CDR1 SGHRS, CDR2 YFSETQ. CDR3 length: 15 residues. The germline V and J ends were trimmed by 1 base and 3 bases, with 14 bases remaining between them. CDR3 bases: TGCGCCAGCAGCTTGTCCGGGGAGACAATCTACGAGCAGTACTTC. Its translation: CASSLSGETIYEQYF.

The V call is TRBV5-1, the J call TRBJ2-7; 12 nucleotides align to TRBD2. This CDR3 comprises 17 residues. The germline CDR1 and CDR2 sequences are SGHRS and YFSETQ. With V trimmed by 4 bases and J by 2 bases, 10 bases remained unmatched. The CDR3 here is CASSRTSGTENAYEQYF. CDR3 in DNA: TGCGCCAGCAGCCGGACTAGCGGGACCGAAAATGCCTACGAGCAGTACTTC.